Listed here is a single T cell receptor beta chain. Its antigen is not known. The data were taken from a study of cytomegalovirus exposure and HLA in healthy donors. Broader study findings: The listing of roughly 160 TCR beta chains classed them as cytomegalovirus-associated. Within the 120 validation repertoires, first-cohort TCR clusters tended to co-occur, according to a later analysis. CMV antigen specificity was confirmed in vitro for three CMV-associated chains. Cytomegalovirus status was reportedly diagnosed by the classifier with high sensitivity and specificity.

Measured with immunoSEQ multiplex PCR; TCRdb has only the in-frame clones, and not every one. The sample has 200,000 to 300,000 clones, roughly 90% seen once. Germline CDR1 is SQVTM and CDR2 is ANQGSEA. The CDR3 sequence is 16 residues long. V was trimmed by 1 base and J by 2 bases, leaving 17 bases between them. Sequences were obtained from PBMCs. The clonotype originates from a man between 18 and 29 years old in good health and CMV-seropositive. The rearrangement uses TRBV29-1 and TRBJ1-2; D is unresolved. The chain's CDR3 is CSVEVPLGKTNYGYTF. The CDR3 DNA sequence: TGCAGCGTTGAAGTCCCGTTAGGGAAGACCAACTATGGCTACACCTTC.